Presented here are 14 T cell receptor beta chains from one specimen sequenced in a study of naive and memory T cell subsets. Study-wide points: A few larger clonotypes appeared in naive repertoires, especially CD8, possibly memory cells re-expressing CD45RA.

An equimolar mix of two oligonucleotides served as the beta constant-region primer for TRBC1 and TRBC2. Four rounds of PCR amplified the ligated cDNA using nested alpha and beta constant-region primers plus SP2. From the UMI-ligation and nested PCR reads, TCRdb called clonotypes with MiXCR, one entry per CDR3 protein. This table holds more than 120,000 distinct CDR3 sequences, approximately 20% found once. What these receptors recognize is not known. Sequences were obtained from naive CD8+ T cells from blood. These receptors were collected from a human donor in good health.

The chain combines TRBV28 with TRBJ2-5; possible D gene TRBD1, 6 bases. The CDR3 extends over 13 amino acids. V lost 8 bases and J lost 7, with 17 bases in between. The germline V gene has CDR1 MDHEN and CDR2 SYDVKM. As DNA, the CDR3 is TGTGCCAGCCACTGGGGGCAGTCCAGGACCCAGTACTTC. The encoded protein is CASHWGQSRTQYF.

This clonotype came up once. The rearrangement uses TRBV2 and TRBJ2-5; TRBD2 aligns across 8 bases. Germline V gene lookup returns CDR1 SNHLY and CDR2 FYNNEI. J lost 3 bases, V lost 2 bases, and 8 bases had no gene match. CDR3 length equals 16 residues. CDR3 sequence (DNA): TGTGCCAGCAGTGAAAGGGGAGCGGGAGAAGAAGAGACCCAGTACTTC. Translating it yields CASSERGAGEEETQYF.

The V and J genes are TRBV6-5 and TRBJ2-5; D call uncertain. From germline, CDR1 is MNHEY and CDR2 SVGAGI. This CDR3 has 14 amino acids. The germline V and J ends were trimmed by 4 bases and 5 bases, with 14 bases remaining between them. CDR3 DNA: TGTGCCAGCAGTTGGAAGTGGAGCGTGGAGACCCAGTACTTC. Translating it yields CASSWKWSVETQYF.

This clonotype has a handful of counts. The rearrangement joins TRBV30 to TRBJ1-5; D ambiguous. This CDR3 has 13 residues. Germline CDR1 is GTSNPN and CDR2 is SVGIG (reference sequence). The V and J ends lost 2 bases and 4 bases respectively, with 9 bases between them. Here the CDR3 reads CAWSLGINQPQHF. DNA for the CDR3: TGTGCCTGGAGTTTAGGGATTAATCAGCCCCAGCATTTT.

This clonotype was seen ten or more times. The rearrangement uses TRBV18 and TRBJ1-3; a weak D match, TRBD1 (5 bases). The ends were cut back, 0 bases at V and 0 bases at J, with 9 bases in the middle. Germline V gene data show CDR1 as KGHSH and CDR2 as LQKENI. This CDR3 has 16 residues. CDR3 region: CASSPPEGVSGNTIYF. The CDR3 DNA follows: TGTGCCAGCTCACCACCCGAAGGGGTCTCTGGAAACACCATATATTTT.

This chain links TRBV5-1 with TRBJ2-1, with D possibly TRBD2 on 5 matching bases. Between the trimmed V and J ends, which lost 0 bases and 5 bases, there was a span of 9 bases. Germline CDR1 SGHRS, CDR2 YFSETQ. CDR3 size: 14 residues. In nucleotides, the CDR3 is TGCGCCAGCAGCTTGGGGGAGTGGAACAATGAGCAGTTCTTC. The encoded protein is CASSLGEWNNEQFF.

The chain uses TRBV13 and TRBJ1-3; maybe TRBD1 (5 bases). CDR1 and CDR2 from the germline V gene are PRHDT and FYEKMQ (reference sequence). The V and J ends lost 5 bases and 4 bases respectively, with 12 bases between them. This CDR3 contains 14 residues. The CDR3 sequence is CASSADSLGNTIYF. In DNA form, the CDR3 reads TGTGCCAGCAGCGCTGACAGTTTAGGAAACACCATATATTTT.

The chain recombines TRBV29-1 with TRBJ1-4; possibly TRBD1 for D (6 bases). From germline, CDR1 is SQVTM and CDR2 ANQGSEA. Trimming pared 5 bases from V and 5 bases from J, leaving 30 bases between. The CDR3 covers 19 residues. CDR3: CSVLGMPGQNQRGNEKLFF. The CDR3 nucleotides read TGCAGCGTTTTGGGAATGCCGGGACAAAACCAGAGGGGCAATGAAAAACTGTTTTTT.

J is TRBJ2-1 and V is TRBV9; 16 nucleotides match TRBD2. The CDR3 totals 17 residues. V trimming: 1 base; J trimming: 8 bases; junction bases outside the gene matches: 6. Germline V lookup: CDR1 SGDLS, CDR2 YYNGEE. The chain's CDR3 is CASSVRGTSGGVHEQFF. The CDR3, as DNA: TGTGCCAGCAGCGTACGAGGGACTAGCGGGGGGGTGCATGAGCAGTTCTTC.

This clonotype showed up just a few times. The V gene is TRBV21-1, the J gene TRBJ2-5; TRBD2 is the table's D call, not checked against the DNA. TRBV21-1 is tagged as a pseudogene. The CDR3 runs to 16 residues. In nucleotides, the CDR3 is TGTGCCAGCAGCAAAAGGGGACTAGCGGGAGCAGAGACCCAGTACTTC. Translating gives CASSKRGLAGAETQYF.

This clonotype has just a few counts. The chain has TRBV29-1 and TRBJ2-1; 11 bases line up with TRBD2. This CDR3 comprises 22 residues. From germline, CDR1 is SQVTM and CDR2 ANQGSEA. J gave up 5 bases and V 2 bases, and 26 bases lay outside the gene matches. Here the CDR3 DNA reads TGCAGCGTTGAATGGTTGTTGTCTAGCGGGAGGATCATTCATTCAGAGAACAATGAGCAGTTCTTC. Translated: CSVEWLLSSGRIIHSENNEQFF.

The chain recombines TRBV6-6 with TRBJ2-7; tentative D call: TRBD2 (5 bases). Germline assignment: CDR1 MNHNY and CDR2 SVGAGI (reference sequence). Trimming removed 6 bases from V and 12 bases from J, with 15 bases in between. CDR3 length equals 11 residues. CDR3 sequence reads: CASSPGIWTYF. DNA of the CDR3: TGTGCCAGCAGCCCCGGGATTTGGACGTACTTC.

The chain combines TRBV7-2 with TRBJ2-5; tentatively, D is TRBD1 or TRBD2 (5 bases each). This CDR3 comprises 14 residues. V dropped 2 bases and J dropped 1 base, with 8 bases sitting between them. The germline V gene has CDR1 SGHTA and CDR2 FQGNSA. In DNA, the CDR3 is TGTGCCAGCAGCTTACTCGGGGCCCAAGAGACCCAGTACTTC. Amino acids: CASSLLGAQETQYF.

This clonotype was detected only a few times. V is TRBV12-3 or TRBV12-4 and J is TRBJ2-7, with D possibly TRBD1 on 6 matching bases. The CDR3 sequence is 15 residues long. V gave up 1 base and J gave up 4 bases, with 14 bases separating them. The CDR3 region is CASSLVGRGRYEQYF. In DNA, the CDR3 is TGTGCCAGCAGTTTAGTAGGCAGGGGTCGGTACGAGCAGTACTTC.